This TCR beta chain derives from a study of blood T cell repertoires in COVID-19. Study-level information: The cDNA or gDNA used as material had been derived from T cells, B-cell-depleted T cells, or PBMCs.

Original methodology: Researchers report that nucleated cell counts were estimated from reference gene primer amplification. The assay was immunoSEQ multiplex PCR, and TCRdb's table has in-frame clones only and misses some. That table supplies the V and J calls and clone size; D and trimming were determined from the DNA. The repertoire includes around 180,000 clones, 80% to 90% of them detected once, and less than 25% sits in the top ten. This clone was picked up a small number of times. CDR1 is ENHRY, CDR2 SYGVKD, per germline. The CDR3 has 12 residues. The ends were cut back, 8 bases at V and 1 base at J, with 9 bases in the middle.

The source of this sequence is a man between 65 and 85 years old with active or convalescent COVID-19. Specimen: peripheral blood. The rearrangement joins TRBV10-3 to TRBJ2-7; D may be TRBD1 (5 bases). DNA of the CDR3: TGTGCCATCTCGGACAAATCCTACGAGCAGTACTTC. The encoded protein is CAISDKSYEQYF.